This T cell receptor beta chain was identified in a study of early T cells in non-severe SARS-CoV-2 infection. Trimming shortened V by 3 bases and J by 0 bases, and 17 bases separated the two germline ends. Germline CDR1 PRHDT, CDR2 FYEKMQ (reference sequence). CDR3 length equals 17 residues. This clonotype was seen repeatedly, ten times or more. TCRdb independently ran MiXCR on the 5' RACE reads; one entry per CDR3 protein. The sample includes some 63,000 distinct CDR3 sequences, 10% to 15% of them seen just once. V and J are TRBV13 and TRBJ1-1; a weak D match, TRBD1 (6 bases). The receptor comes from an adult who was a healthcare worker with PCR-confirmed SARS-CoV-2 infection or an uninfected control (not recorded which). The sample comprised whole blood. CDR3 amino acids: CASSFPGGQGMNTEAFF. In DNA, the CDR3 is TGTGCCAGCAGCTTCCCCGGGGGCCAGGGTATGAACACTGAAGCTTTCTTT.